The 7 T cell receptor beta chains below all came from one sample that was sequenced in a study of glioma-infiltrating T cells. Using RNA template, CDR3s of TCR alpha and beta were amplified with iRepertoire arm-PCR. TCRdb independently ran MiXCR on the multiplex PCR reads; one entry per CDR3 protein. The sample records more than 110,000 distinct CDR3 sequences, approximately 40% being singletons. The sequenced material came from glioma tissue, nonneoplastic brain tissue, or PBMCs (not recorded which). These TCRs come from a human donor with low-grade glioma or glioblastoma, undergoing nonglioma brain surgery, or in good health (not recorded which).

Regarding this clonotype: One base away lies a much larger clone, so this may be a sequencing read error. The rearrangement uses TRBV28 and TRBJ2-5; D ambiguous. The CDR3 totals 14 residues. Between the trimmed V and J ends, which lost 9 bases and 1 base, there was a span of 15 bases. Germline CDR1 is MDHEN and CDR2 is SYDVKM. For the CDR3, the DNA is TGTGCCAGAAGTGAAACACAAGCCCAAGAGACCCAGTACTTC. Its translation is CARSETQAQETQYF.

This chain links TRBV3-1 with TRBJ2-7; D not resolved. Deletions cut 3 bases from V and 5 bases from J, with 11 bases between. Germline V gives CDR1 LGHDT, CDR2 YNNKEL (reference sequence). This CDR3 region has 13 residues. The CDR3 sequence: CASSQDWGNEQYF. The CDR3, as DNA: TGTGCCAGCAGCCAGGATTGGGGAAACGAGCAGTACTTC.

The chain uses TRBV7-9 and TRBJ1-2; D gene uncertain. The CDR3 runs 13 residues. Trimming stripped 1 base from V and 8 bases from J, with 11 bases between. Germline V lookup: CDR1 SEHNR, CDR2 FQNEAQ (reference sequence). CDR3 in DNA: TGTGCCAGCAGCTTAGATTTATTTGGGGGCTACACCTTC. Residues: CASSLDLFGGYTF.

This clonotype has more than one count but fewer than ten. V gene TRBV20-1 combines with J gene TRBJ1-1; D perhaps matches TRBD1 (6 bases). The CDR3 covers 13 residues. V was cut by 5 bases and J by 0 bases, with 10 bases left in between. The V gene's germline CDR1 is DFQATT and CDR2 SNEGSKA (reference sequence). DNA of the CDR3: TGCAGTGCTCAACAGGGTTTGAACACTGAAGCTTTCTTT. Its translation is CSAQQGLNTEAFF.

A few counts support this clonotype. The chain joins TRBV7-9 to TRBJ1-5; TRBD1 matches 7 bases. Germline V CDR1 and CDR2: SEHNR, FQNEAQ (reference sequence). This CDR3 region has 15 residues. With 5 bases clipped from V and 11 bases from J, the junction kept 15 bases outside the gene matches. The CDR3 DNA sequence: TGTGCCAGCAGCGGGGACAGACCGGGGGATAAGTCCCAGCATTTT. It is translated as CASSGDRPGDKSQHF.

This clonotype was counted a few times. This chain links TRBV10-3 with TRBJ2-7, with a possible D match to TRBD2 (6 bases). Germline V gene sequence: CDR1 ENHRY, CDR2 SYGVKD. V was clipped by 5 bases and J by 1 base, with 9 bases between them. There are 13 residues in the CDR3. DNA for the CDR3: TGTGCCATCAGTTCCGGGACTTCCTACGAGCAGTACTTC. It yields the protein CAISSGTSYEQYF.

This clonotype was counted ten times or more. Written as DNA, the CDR3 is TGCAGTGCTAAAGACGGGGTCACTGAAGCTTTCTTT. Encoded protein: CSAKDGVTEAFF. J is TRBJ1-1 and V is TRBV20-1; unclear D gene. The CDR3 is 12 amino acids. Per germline, CDR1 DFQATT and CDR2 SNEGSKA (reference sequence). V gave up 4 bases and J gave up 4 bases, with 10 bases separating them.